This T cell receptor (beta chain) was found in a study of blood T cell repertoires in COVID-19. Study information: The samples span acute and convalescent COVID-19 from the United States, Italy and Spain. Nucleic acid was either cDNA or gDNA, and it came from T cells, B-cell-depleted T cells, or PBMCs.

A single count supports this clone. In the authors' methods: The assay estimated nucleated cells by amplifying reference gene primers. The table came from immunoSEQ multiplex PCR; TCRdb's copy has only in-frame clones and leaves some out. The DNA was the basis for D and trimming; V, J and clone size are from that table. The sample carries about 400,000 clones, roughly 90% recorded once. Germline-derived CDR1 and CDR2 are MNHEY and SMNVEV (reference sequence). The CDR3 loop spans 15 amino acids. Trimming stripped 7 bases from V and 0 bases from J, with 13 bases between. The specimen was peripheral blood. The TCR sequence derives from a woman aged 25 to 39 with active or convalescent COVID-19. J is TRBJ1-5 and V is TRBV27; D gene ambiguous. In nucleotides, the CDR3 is TGTGCCAGCACCCTAAACCGCGATAGCAATCAGCCCCAGCATTTT. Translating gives CASTLNRDSNQPQHF.